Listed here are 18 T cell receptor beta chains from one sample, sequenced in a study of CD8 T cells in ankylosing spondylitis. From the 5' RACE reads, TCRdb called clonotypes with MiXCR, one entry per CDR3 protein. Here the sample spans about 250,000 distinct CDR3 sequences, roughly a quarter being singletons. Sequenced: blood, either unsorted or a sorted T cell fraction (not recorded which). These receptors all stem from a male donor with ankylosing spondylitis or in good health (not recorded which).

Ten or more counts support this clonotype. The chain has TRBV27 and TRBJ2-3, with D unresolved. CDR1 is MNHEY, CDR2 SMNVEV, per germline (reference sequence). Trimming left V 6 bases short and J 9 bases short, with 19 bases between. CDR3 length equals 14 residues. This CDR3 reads CASSPYFESGTQYF. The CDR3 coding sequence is TGTGCCAGCAGCCCCTACTTTGAGTCGGGCACGCAGTATTTT.

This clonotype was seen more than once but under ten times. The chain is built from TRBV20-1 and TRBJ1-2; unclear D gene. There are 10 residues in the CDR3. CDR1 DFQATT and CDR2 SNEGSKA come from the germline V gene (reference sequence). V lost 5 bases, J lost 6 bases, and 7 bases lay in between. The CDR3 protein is CSALLDGYTF. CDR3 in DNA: TGCAGTGCTTTACTGGATGGCTACACCTTC.

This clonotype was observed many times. The CDR3 DNA reads TGTGCATCAACTTTCACCGGGACAGCCTCTGATGAAGCTTTCTTT. This translates into CASTFTGTASDEAFF. The chain uses TRBV6-1 and TRBJ1-1; TRBD1 matches 7 bases. There are 15 residues in the CDR3. The germline V gene has CDR1 MNHNS and CDR2 SASEGT.

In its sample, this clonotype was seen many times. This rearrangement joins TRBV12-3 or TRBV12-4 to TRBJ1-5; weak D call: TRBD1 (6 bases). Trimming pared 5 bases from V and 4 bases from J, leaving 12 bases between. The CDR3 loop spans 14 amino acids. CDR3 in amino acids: CASSALGANQPQHF. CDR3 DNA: TGTGCCAGCAGTGCCTTGGGGGCTAATCAGCCCCAGCATTTT.

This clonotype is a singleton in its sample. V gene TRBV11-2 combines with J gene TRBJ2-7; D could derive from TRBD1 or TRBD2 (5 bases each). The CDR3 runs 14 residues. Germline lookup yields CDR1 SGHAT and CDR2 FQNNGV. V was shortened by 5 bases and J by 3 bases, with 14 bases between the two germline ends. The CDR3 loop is CASSGAGTLYEQYF. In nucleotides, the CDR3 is TGTGCCAGCAGCGGAGCCGGGACCCTCTACGAGCAGTACTTC.

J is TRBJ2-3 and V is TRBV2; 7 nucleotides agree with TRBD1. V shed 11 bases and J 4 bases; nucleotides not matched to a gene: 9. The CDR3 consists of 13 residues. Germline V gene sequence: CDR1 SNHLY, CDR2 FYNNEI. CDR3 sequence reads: CAGNTGVADTQYF. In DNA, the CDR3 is TGTGCCGGCAACACAGGGGTGGCAGATACGCAGTATTTT.

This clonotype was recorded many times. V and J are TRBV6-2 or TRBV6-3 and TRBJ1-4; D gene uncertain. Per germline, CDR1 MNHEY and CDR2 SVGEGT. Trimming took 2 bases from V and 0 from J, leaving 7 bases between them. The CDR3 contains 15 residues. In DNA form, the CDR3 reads TGTGCCAGCAGTTACGGGAGACCAACTAATGAAAAACTGTTTTTT. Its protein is CASSYGRPTNEKLFF.

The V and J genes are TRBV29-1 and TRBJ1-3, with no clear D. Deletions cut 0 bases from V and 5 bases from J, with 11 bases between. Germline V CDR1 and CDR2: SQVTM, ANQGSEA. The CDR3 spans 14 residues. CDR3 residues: CSVEDRQTRNTIYF. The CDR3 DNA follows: TGCAGCGTTGAAGATCGTCAGACCAGAAACACCATATATTTT.

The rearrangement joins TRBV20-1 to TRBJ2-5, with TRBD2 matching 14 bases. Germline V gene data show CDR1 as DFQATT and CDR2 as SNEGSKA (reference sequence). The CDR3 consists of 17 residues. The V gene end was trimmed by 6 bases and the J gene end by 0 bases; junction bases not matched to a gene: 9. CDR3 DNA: TGCAGTGCGCACACAGGACTAGCGGGGGGCAACCAAGAGACCCAGTACTTC. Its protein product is CSAHTGLAGGNQETQYF.

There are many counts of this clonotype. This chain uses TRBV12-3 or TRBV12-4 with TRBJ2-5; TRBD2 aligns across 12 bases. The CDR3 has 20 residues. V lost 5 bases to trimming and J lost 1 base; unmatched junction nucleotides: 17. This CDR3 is CASSKRAGLAGIQSQETQYF. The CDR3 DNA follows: TGTGCCAGCAGTAAAAGGGCCGGACTAGCGGGGATCCAGTCCCAAGAGACCCAGTACTTC.

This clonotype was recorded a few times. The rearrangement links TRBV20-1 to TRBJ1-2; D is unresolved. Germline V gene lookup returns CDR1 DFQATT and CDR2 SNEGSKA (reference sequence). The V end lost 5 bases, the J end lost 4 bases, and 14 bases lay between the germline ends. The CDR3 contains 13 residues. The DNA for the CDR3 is TGCAGTGCTCCCCCCGGCGGCGCCTATGGCTACACCTTC. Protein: CSAPPGGAYGYTF.

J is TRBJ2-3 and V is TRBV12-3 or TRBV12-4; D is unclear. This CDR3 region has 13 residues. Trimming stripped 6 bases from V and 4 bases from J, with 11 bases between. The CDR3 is CASRVLGADTQYF. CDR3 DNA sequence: TGTGCCAGCAGGGTCCTCGGCGCAGATACGCAGTATTTT.

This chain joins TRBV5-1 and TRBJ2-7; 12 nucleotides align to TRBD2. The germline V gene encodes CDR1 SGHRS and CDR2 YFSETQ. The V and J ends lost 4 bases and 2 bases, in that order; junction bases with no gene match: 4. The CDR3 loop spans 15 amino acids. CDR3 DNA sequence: TGCGCCAGCAGCCCAAGACTAGCGGGGGCCTACGAGCAGTACTTC. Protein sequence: CASSPRLAGAYEQYF.

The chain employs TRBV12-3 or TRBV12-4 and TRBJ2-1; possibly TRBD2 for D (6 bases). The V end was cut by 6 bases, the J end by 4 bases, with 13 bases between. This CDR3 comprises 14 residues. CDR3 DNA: TGTGCCAGCAGGGAAGGACTATATTACAATGAGCAGTTCTTC. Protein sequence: CASREGLYYNEQFF.

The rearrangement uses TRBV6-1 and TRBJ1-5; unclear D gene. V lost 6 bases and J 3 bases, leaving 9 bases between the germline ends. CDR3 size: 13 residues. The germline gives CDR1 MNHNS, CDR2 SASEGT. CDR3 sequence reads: CASRPGVNQPQHF. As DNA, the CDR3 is TGTGCCAGCAGACCCGGGGTCAATCAGCCCCAGCATTTT.

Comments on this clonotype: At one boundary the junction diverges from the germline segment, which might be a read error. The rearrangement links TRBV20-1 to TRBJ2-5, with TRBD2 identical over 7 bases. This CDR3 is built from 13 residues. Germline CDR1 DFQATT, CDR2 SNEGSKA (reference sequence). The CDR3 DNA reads TGCAGTGCGAGAGCGGGGAACCCAGAGACCCAGTACTTC. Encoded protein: CSARAGNPETQYF.

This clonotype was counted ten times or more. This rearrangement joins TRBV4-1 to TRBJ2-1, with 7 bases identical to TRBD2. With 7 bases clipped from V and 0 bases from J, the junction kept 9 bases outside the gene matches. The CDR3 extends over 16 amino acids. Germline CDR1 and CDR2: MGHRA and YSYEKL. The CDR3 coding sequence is TGCGCCAGCACCTCAAGCGGGGCAAGCTCCTACAATGAGCAGTTCTTC. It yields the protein CASTSSGASSYNEQFF.

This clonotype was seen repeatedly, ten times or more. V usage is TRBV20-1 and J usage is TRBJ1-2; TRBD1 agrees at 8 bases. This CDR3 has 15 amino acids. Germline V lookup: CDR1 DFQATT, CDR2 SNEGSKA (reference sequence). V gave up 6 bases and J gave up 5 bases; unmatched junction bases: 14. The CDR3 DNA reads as TGCAGTGCGAACCCGAAGGGACAGGTGGGGTATGGCTACACCTTC. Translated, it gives CSANPKGQVGYGYTF.